These 32 T cell receptor beta chains share one sample of origin, sequenced in a study of CD8+CD57+ T cells in acquired aplastic anemia. Genomic DNA templated the TCR beta VDJ and CDR3 profiling. TCRdb independently ran MiXCR on the reads; one entry per CDR3 protein. The sample consists of approximately 470,000 distinct CDR3 sequences, around a third of them appearing once. An expansion of CD8+CD57+ cells by flow cytometry had been shown in patients chosen for sequencing. Sample: sorted CD4+, CD8+, or CD8+CD57+ T cells (not recorded which) from PBMCs. Receptors were obtained from a human donor with aplastic anemia.

This clonotype has just a few counts. This sequence joins TRBV5-5 and TRBJ2-7; D not resolved. The CDR3 has 15 amino acids. V lost 2 bases and J lost 3, with 15 bases in between. CDR1 is SGHKS and CDR2 is YYEKEE in the germline V gene (reference sequence). DNA of the CDR3: TGTGCCAGCAGCTTTCCCGATCCTGATCTCTACGAGCAGTACTTC. Amino acids: CASSFPDPDLYEQYF.

This clonotype came up a few times. This chain links TRBV10-3 with TRBJ1-4; tentative D call: TRBD1 (6 bases). CDR3 length equals 14 residues. In germline, CDR1 is ENHRY, CDR2 SYGVKD. Trimming pared 2 bases from V and 12 bases from J, leaving 16 bases between. In DNA, the CDR3 is TGTGCCATCAGTGAGGGGGGCAGCCCGGGGCAACTGTTTTTT. Translation: CAISEGGSPGQLFF.

In its sample, this clonotype was seen many times. The chain is built from TRBV2 and TRBJ1-4, with TRBD1 matching over 9 bases. This CDR3 comprises 13 residues. Germline-derived CDR1 and CDR2 are SNHLY and FYNNEI. Trimming cost V 7 bases and J 4 bases; bases outside gene matches: 1. The DNA of the CDR3 is TGTGCCAGCAAGGACAGGGGTAATGAAAAACTGTTTTTT. Its protein is CASKDRGNEKLFF. Looking up the rest from reference TRBV2 and TRBJ1-4 gives the full variable domain: EPEVTQTPSHQVTQMGQEVILRCVPISNHLYFYWYRQILGQKVEFLVSFYNNEISEKSEIFDDQFSVERPDGSNFTLKIRSTKLEDSAMYFCASKDRGNEKLFFGSGTQLSVL.

This clonotype has ten or more counts. The chain couples TRBV19 to TRBJ2-7; D may correspond to TRBD1 or TRBD2 (5 bases each). This CDR3 region has 15 residues. Germline lookup yields CDR1 LNHDA and CDR2 SQIVND (reference sequence). V lost 3 bases, J lost 3 bases, and 15 bases lay in between. The DNA of the CDR3 is TGTGCCAGTAGTATCGGGACCCACCCAATCTACGAGCAGTACTTC. This sequence encodes CASSIGTHPIYEQYF. The full variable domain, with the rest looked up from reference TRBV19 and TRBJ2-7, is DGGITQSPKYLFRKEGQNVTLSCEQNLNHDAMYWYRQDPGQGLRLIYYSQIVNDFQKGDIAEGYSVSREKKESFPLTVTSAQKNPTAFYLCASSIGTHPIYEQYFGPGTRLTVT.

This chain joins TRBV6-2 or TRBV6-3 and TRBJ2-7, with a possible D match to TRBD2 (6 bases). The DNA end is a closer match to TRBJ2-5, so the J assignment may be wrong. Per the germline V gene, CDR1 is MNHEY and CDR2 is SVGEGT. The CDR3 extends over 13 amino acids. Here the CDR3 DNA reads TGTGCCAGCAAGGCGGGGAGAGGGGAGACCCAGTACTTC. Translation gives CASKAGRGETQYF.

J is TRBJ1-1 and V is TRBV4-1, with TRBD1 identical over 9 bases. Looked up from germline, CDR1 is MGHRA and CDR2 is YSYEKL. Trimming took 0 bases from V and 2 from J; bases not matched to a gene: 7. This CDR3 is 17 amino acids long. CDR3 coding DNA: TGCGCCAGCAGCCAAGATTTACAGGGGGCTTTCAACACTGAAGCTTTCTTT. Translated: CASSQDLQGAFNTEAFF.

In its sample, this clonotype was seen many times. The J gene is TRBJ2-7, the V gene TRBV7-6; TRBD1 aligns across 7 bases. V lost 1 base to trimming and J lost 1 base; unmatched junction nucleotides: 7. In germline, CDR1 is SGHVS, CDR2 FNYEAQ. CDR3 length equals 16 residues. This CDR3 reads CASSLVVGTDSYEQYF. The CDR3 nucleotides read TGTGCCAGCAGCTTAGTTGTCGGGACAGATTCCTACGAGCAGTACTTC.

This clonotype turned up a few times. This chain joins TRBV12-3 or TRBV12-4 and TRBJ1-1; weak D call: TRBD1 (5 bases). The CDR3 covers 13 residues. Trimming left V 7 bases short and J 1 base short, with 10 bases between. For the CDR3, the DNA is TGTGCCAGCACCTGGGGGAAGAACACTGAAGCTTTCTTT. Amino acids: CASTWGKNTEAFF.

This clonotype came up a few times. V and J are TRBV19 and TRBJ2-1, with 9 positions matching TRBD2. The germline CDR1 and CDR2 sequences are LNHDA and SQIVND (reference sequence). J gave up 15 bases and V 3 bases, and 15 bases lay outside the gene matches. CDR3 length: 15 amino acids. CDR3 protein: CASSMSSGNTWGWFF. The CDR3 coding sequence is TGTGCCAGTAGTATGTCTAGCGGGAACACTTGGGGATGGTTCTTC. Drawing the rest from reference TRBV19 and TRBJ2-1, the complete variable domain is DGGITQSPKYLFRKEGQNVTLSCEQNLNHDAMYWYRQDPGQGLRLIYYSQIVNDFQKGDIAEGYSVSREKKESFPLTVTSAQKNPTAFYLCASSMSSGNTWGWFFGPGTRLTVL.

This clonotype showed up many times. This rearrangement joins TRBV11-1 to TRBJ2-7; D is unresolved. V shed 3 bases and J shed 0 bases, with 9 bases lying between them. CDR1 and CDR2 (germline): SGHAT, FQDESV (reference sequence). The CDR3 totals 14 residues. The chain's CDR3 is CASSFQRSSYEQYF. In nucleotides, the CDR3 is TGTGCCAGCAGCTTCCAGAGGAGCTCCTACGAGCAGTACTTC.

This clonotype was found many times. This chain links TRBV5-1 with TRBJ1-5; a weak D match, TRBD1 (6 bases). V gave up 2 bases and J gave up 0 bases, with 9 bases separating them. This CDR3 spans 15 amino acids. The germline V gene encodes CDR1 SGHRS and CDR2 YFSETQ. The CDR3 spells CASSLTGYSNQPQHF. DNA of the CDR3: TGCGCCAGCAGCTTAACAGGGTATAGCAATCAGCCCCAGCATTTT.

This clonotype appeared many times. This chain uses TRBV2 with TRBJ1-5; 9 nucleotides align to TRBD1. The germline V gene has CDR1 SNHLY and CDR2 FYNNEI. CDR3 size: 14 residues. V shed 5 bases and J 7 bases; nucleotides not matched to a gene: 6. CDR3 loop: CASSPQGADQPQHF. The CDR3 bases are TGTGCCAGCAGTCCACAGGGGGCAGACCAGCCCCAGCATTTT. The whole variable domain, remainder taken from reference TRBV2 and TRBJ1-5, is EPEVTQTPSHQVTQMGQEVILRCVPISNHLYFYWYRQILGQKVEFLVSFYNNEISEKSEIFDDQFSVERPDGSNFTLKIRSTKLEDSAMYFCASSPQGADQPQHFGDGTRLSIL.

The J gene is TRBJ1-6, the V gene TRBV5-1, with 12 nucleotides matching TRBD1. J was trimmed by 7 bases and V by 0 bases; bases with no gene match: 11. CDR1 SGHRS and CDR2 YFSETQ come from the germline V gene. This CDR3 contains 19 residues. CDR3 sequence reads: CASSLVTFRDRGPNSPLHF. The CDR3 DNA reads as TGCGCCAGCAGCTTGGTAACATTCCGGGACAGGGGGCCAAATTCACCCCTCCACTTT.

This clonotype was seen a single time. V usage is TRBV7-2 and J usage is TRBJ2-7; D gene ambiguous. Germline CDR1 is SGHTA and CDR2 is FQGNSA. The CDR3 is 13 residues long. The V gene lost 5 bases and the J gene lost 6 bases, with 14 bases spanning the gap. The DNA for the CDR3 is TGTGCCAGCAGCCTCGACGCTGTAGGCGAGCAGTACGTC. Translation: CASSLDAVGEQYV.

This clonotype came up a few times. The J gene is TRBJ2-2, the V gene TRBV5-1; no reliable D call. Trimming removed 5 bases from V and 6 bases from J, with 5 bases in between. CDR3 length: 11 residues. CDR1 and CDR2 (germline): SGHRS, YFSETQ. For the CDR3, the DNA is TGCGCCAGCAGGGTCTCCGGGGAGCTGTTTTTT. Translated, it gives CASRVSGELFF.

This clonotype was seen repeatedly, ten times or more. The chain uses TRBV19 and TRBJ1-2; D ambiguous. V was clipped by 4 bases and J by 2 bases, with 14 bases between them. Germline lookup yields CDR1 LNHDA and CDR2 SQIVND (reference sequence). CDR3 size: 15 residues. The CDR3 here is CASSTFSAVNYGYTF. The CDR3 DNA sequence: TGTGCCAGTAGTACCTTTTCGGCGGTGAACTATGGCTACACCTTC. Supplemented by reference TRBV19 and TRBJ1-2, the full variable domain reads DGGITQSPKYLFRKEGQNVTLSCEQNLNHDAMYWYRQDPGQGLRLIYYSQIVNDFQKGDIAEGYSVSREKKESFPLTVTSAQKNPTAFYLCASSTFSAVNYGYTFGSGTRLTVV.

This chain joins TRBV10-2 and TRBJ2-7, with 8 bases fitting TRBD1. Trimming at V came to 3 bases and at J to 4 bases, leaving 5 bases not matched to a gene. The CDR3 runs 14 residues. The germline V gene encodes CDR1 WSHSY and CDR2 SAAADI. This CDR3 reads CASSDGTGWYEQYF. The DNA for the CDR3 is TGCGCCAGCAGTGATGGGACAGGTTGGTACGAGCAGTACTTC.

The chain employs TRBV9 and TRBJ2-7, with D unclear. This CDR3 region has 13 residues. V was shortened by 1 base and J by 7 bases, with 12 bases between the two germline ends. The germline V gene encodes CDR1 SGDLS and CDR2 YYNGEE. The CDR3 coding sequence is TGTGCCAGCAGCGTATTAACGGTCGGGGAGCAGTACTTC. The encoded protein is CASSVLTVGEQYF.

V usage is TRBV30 and J usage is TRBJ1-6; D not certain. Germline V lookup: CDR1 GTSNPN, CDR2 SVGIG (reference sequence). The CDR3 loop spans 13 amino acids. V lost 1 base to trimming and J lost 13 bases, with 14 bases between them. The CDR3 reads CAWSGQRVGPLHF. The CDR3 nucleotides read TGTGCCTGGAGTGGGCAGCGTGTGGGTCCCCTCCACTTT.

This chain connects TRBV20-1 to TRBJ1-1; 7 bases match TRBD1. The CDR3 loop spans 13 amino acids. Germline V CDR1 and CDR2: DFQATT, SNEGSKA (reference sequence). V lost 5 bases, J lost 1 base, and 4 bases stayed unmatched. The CDR3 loop is CSADDRENTEAFF. The CDR3 DNA follows: TGCAGTGCTGACGACAGGGAGAACACTGAAGCTTTCTTT.

This clonotype has just a few counts. The CDR3, as DNA: TGTGCCAGCAGGTCACGTTCCGGGACAGCGGATCAGCCCCAGCATTTT. Translating gives CASRSRSGTADQPQHF. The chain carries TRBV12-3 or TRBV12-4 and TRBJ1-5, with TRBD1 matching 7 bases. V shed 6 bases, J shed 5 bases, and the junction held 13 bases outside the gene matches. CDR3 size: 16 residues.

This chain joins TRBV4-1 and TRBJ2-7; D unresolved. The germline CDR1 and CDR2 sequences are MGHRA and YSYEKL. The CDR3 totals 16 residues. With 0 bases removed from V and 0 bases from J, the gap between germline ends came to 12 bases. The CDR3 protein is CASSQESKGSSYEQYF. The CDR3 nucleotides are TGCGCCAGCAGCCAAGAATCAAAGGGAAGCTCCTACGAGCAGTACTTC.

This clonotype was observed many times. This chain connects TRBV11-2 to TRBJ1-2, with D possibly matching TRBD1 (6 bases). This CDR3 has 16 residues. Germline CDR1 SGHAT, CDR2 FQNNGV. Deletions cut 4 bases from V and 0 bases from J, with 15 bases between. In nucleotides, the CDR3 is TGTGCCAGCAGCTCCATCCGACAGGACCCTAACTATGGCTACACCTTC. Its translation is CASSSIRQDPNYGYTF.

This clonotype was counted between two and nine times. This sequence joins TRBV10-3 and TRBJ2-5; 9 bases align to TRBD1. The CDR3 loop spans 15 amino acids. Germline CDR1 reads ENHRY; CDR2 reads SYGVKD. Trimming at V came to 2 bases and at J to 6 bases, leaving 7 bases not matched to a gene. Written as DNA, the CDR3 is TGTGCCATCAGTGAGACAAAGGGACAGGGAAAGACCCAGTACTTC. As protein: CAISETKGQGKTQYF.

This clonotype was seen just once. The genes are TRBV14 and TRBJ2-5; D could derive from TRBD1 or TRBD2 (5 bases each). CDR3 size: 15 residues. Trimming pared 4 bases from V and 4 bases from J, leaving 16 bases between. CDR1 is SGHDN, CDR2 FVKESK, per germline. This CDR3 is CASSLGTQYRETQYF. In DNA, the CDR3 is TGTGCCAGCAGCCTGGGGACGCAGTATCGAGAGACCCAGTACTTC.

In regard to this clonotype: A much larger clonotype is one base distant, so this may be a read error. V usage is TRBV7-2 and J usage is TRBJ1-1; D is perhaps TRBD1 (5 bases). Trimming shortened V by 1 base and J by 11 bases, and 14 bases separated the two germline ends. The CDR3 is 13 residues long. Per the germline V gene, CDR1 is SGHTA and CDR2 is FQGNSA. DNA of the CDR3: TGTGCCAGCAGCTTAGTCAGGGACTCCATGGCTTTCTTT. Translation gives CASSLVRDSMAFF.

The chain uses TRBV19 and TRBJ1-5; 10 bases agree with TRBD1. Trimming took 6 bases from V and 6 from J; bases not matched to a gene: 11. The CDR3 is 16 residues long. From germline, CDR1 is LNHDA and CDR2 SQIVND (reference sequence). The CDR3 DNA follows: TGTGCCAGTAGAACTAGGGAGACAGGGGGCGGTCAGCCCCAGCATTTT. This translates into CASRTRETGGGQPQHF.

Notes on this clonotype: The junction departs from the called germline gene at one end, perhaps through a read error. The chain is built from TRBV20-1 and TRBJ2-7; 8 bases map to TRBD2. The CDR3 loop spans 12 amino acids. From germline, CDR1 is DFQATT and CDR2 SNEGSKA (reference sequence). CDR3 sequence reads: CSAREREEERYF. For the CDR3, the DNA is TGCAGTGCTAGAGAGCGGGAGGAGGAGCGGTACTTC.

This clonotype was counted a single time. V gene TRBV10-1 combines with J gene TRBJ2-1, with TRBD1 matching 10 bases. The V gene's germline CDR1 is WNHNN and CDR2 SYGVQD (reference sequence). Trimming at V came to 6 bases and at J to 8 bases, leaving 22 bases not matched to a gene. This CDR3 is built from 19 residues. CDR3 amino acids: CASRPRDRTGTGALDEQFF. The CDR3 bases are TGCGCCAGCAGACCTAGAGACAGGACCGGGACAGGGGCATTGGATGAGCAGTTCTTC.

This clonotype has ten or more counts. The chain has TRBV29-1 and TRBJ1-4; 9 positions match TRBD1. CDR3 length: 15 amino acids. V shed 0 bases and J 5 bases; nucleotides not matched to a gene: 4. Germline V gene sequence: CDR1 SQVTM, CDR2 ANQGSEA. The CDR3 bases are TGCAGCGTTGAAGATCTCGGACAGGGGAATGAAAAACTGTTTTTT. Protein: CSVEDLGQGNEKLFF.

This clonotype was observed a few times. The chain carries TRBV2 and TRBJ2-7, with TRBD2 identical over 13 bases. The CDR3 loop spans 16 amino acids. V lost 6 bases to trimming and J lost 3 bases; unmatched junction nucleotides: 8. Germline CDR1 SNHLY, CDR2 FYNNEI. In DNA, the CDR3 is TGTGCCAGCAGGACCGGGACTAGCGGGATTTTCTACGAGCAGTACTTC. This encodes CASRTGTSGIFYEQYF. Drawing the rest from reference TRBV2 and TRBJ2-7, the complete variable domain is EPEVTQTPSHQVTQMGQEVILRCVPISNHLYFYWYRQILGQKVEFLVSFYNNEISEKSEIFDDQFSVERPDGSNFTLKIRSTKLEDSAMYFCASRTGTSGIFYEQYFGPGTRLTVT.

This clonotype was seen only a few times. A read error may produce the germline difference seen at one junction end. The chain employs TRBV6-1 and TRBJ2-7; TRBD2 might be the D (5 bases). Germline CDR1 MNHNS, CDR2 SASEGT. The CDR3 covers 15 residues. CDR3 in DNA: TGTGCCAGCAGGGAAGGAGGACGTCCGTCGGGTGAGCAGTACTTC. This sequence encodes CASREGGRPSGEQYF.